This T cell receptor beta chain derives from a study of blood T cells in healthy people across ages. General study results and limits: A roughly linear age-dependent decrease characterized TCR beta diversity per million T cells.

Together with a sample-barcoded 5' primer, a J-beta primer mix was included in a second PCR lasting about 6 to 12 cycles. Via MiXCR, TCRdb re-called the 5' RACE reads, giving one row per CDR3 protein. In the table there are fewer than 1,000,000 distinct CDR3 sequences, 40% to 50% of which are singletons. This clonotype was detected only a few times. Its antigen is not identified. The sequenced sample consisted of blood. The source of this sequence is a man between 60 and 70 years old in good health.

Here the CDR3 DNA reads TGCAGTGCCGGGACAGGGCCCTATGGCTACACCTTC. Its protein product is CSAGTGPYGYTF. The chain carries TRBV20-1 and TRBJ1-2, with TRBD1 identical over 9 bases. From germline, CDR1 is DFQATT and CDR2 SNEGSKA (reference sequence). The CDR3 totals 12 residues. The trim removed 6 bases at V and 4 bases at J, leaving 3 bases unmatched.